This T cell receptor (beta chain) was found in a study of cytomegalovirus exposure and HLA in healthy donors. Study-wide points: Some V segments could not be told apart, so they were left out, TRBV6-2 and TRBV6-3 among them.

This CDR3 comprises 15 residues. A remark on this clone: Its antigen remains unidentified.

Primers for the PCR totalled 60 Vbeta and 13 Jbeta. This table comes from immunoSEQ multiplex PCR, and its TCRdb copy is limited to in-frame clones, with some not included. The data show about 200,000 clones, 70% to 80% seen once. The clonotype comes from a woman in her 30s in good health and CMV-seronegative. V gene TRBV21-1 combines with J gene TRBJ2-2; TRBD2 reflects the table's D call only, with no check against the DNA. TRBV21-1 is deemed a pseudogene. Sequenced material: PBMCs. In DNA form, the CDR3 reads TGTGCCAGGGGAGGGGGGAAACCGAACACCGGGGAGCTGTTTTTT. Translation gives CARGGGKPNTGELFF.